This TCR beta chain originates from a study of blood T cell repertoires in COVID-19. To note about this clone: At one end the junction does not follow the germline gene, possibly because of a read error.

The length of the CDR3 is 14 residues. Germline CDR1 is SGHVS and CDR2 is FQNEAQ. Measured with immunoSEQ multiplex PCR; TCRdb has only the in-frame clones, and not every one. Found here are tens of thousands of clones, around 82% of them singletons; the top ten hold 1.2%. Sequencing used peripheral blood. The receptor's source is a woman of 80 years or more with acute or convalescent COVID-19. This sequence joins TRBV7-8 and TRBJ2-7; D is uncertain. The CDR3 here is CASSPGSGSHEQYF. CDR3 sequence (DNA): TGTGCCAGCAGCCCAGGTTCAGGCTCCCACGAGCAGTACTTC.